This TCR beta chain originates from a study of regulatory T cells in long-lasting Graves disease. Whole-study context: Newly diagnosed Graves' patients took antithyroid drugs under 3 months.

Germline V gene data show CDR1 as MRHNA and CDR2 as SNTAGT. V was shortened by 11 bases and J by 6 bases, with 13 bases between the two germline ends. CDR3 size: 11 residues. Time point meaning: newly diagnosed GD, antithyroid drugs for less than 3 months. From PBMCs, RNA was extracted and then used to make the TCR library. In building TCR beta libraries, iRepertoire HTBI primers were used together with Arm-PCR of CDR3 regions. TCRdb ran MiXCR on the multiplex PCR reads and lists one entry per CDR3 protein. The data show over 500,000 distinct CDR3 sequences, about 16% seen once. This clonotype was seen more than once but under ten times. These data also featured in a second study, about T cells in Graves' hyperthyroidism and ophthalmopathy. That paper states: Every diagnosis used clinical symptoms, serum thyroxine and TRAb, thyroid ultrasound and orbital computed tomography.

This clonotype originated in a man younger than 35 with Graves disease. V is TRBV6-4 and J is TRBJ1-2; maybe TRBD1 (6 bases). Sequenced here: peripheral blood mononuclear cells (PBMCs), sampled at new diagnosis, from a patient treated with antithyroid drugs. The CDR3 here is CAGDRWDGYTF. DNA of the CDR3: TGTGCCGGTGACAGGTGGGATGGCTACACCTTC.